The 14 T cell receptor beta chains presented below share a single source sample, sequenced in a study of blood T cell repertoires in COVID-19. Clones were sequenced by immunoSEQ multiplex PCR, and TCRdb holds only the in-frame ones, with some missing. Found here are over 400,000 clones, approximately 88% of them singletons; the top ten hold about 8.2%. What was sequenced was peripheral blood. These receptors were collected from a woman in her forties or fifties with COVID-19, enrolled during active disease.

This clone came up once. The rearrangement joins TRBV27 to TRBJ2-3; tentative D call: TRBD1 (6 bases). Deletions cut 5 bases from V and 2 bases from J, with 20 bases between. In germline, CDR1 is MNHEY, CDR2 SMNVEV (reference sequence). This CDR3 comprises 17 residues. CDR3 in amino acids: CASSARYGQIFTDTQYF. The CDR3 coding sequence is TGTGCCAGCAGTGCCCGCTATGGACAGATATTCACAGATACGCAGTATTTT.

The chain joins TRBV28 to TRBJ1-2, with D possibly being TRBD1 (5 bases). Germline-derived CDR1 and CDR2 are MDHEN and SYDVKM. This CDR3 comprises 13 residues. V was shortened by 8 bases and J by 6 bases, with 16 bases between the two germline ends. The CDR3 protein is CASSPGGWDGYTF. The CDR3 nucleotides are TGTGCCAGCTCCCCGGGGGGGTGGGATGGCTACACCTTC.

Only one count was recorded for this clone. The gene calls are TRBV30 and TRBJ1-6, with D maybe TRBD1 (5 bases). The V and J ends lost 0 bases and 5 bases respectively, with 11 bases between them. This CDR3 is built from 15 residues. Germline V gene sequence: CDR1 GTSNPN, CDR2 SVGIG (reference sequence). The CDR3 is CAWSVDSTNNSPLHF. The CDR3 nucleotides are TGTGCCTGGAGTGTTGACAGCACTAATAATTCACCCCTCCACTTT.

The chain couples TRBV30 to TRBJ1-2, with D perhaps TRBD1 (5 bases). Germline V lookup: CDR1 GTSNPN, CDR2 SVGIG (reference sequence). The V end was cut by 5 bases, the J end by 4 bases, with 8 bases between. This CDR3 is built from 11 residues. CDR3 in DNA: TGTGCCTGGGCAGGGTCCTATGGCTACACCTTC. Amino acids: CAWAGSYGYTF.

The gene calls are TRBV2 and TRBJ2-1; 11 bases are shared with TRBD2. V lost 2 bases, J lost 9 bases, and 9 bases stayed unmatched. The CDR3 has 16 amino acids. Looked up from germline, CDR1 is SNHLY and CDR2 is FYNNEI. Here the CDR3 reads CASSEWVSGGAREQFF. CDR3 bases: TGTGCCAGCAGTGAATGGGTTAGCGGGGGGGCGCGTGAGCAGTTCTTC.

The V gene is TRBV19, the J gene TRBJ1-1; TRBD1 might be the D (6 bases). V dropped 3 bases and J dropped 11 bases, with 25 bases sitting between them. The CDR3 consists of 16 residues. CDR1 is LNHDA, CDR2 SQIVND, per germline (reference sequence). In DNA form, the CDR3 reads TGTGCCAGTAGTATGCCGGACAGTGGGGTGGGCACGGGGGCTTTCTTT. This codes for CASSMPDSGVGTGAFF.

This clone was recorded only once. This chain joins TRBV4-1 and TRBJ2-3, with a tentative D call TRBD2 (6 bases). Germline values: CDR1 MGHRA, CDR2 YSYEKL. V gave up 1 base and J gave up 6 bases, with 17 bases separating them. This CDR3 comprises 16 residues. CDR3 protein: CASSQAWGGAGDTQYF. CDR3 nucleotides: TGCGCCAGCAGCCAAGCTTGGGGCGGGGCGGGGGATACGCAGTATTTT.

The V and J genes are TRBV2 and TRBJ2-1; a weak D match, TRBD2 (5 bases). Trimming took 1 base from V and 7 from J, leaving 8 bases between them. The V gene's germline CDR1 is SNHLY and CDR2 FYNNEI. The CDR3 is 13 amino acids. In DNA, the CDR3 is TGTGCCAGCAGTGAAGTTGGAGGAAATGAGCAGTTCTTC. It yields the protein CASSEVGGNEQFF.

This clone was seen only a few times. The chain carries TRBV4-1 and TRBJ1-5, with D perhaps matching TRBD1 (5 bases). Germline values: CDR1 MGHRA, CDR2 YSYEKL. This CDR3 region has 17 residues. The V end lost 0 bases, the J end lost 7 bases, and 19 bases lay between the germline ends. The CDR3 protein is CASSQDRLEGAGQPQHF. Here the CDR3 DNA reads TGCGCCAGCAGCCAAGATAGACTCGAAGGGGCAGGACAGCCCCAGCATTTT.

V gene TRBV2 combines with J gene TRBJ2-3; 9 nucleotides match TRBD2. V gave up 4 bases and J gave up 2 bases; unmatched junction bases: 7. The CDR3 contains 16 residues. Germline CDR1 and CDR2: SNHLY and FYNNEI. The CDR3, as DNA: TGTGCCAGCAGTGCGTTAGCGGGGGTAAACACAGATACGCAGTATTTT. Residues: CASSALAGVNTDTQYF. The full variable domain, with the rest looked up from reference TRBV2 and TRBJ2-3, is EPEVTQTPSHQVTQMGQEVILRCVPISNHLYFYWYRQILGQKVEFLVSFYNNEISEKSEIFDDQFSVERPDGSNFTLKIRSTKLEDSAMYFCASSALAGVNTDTQYFGPGTRLTVL.

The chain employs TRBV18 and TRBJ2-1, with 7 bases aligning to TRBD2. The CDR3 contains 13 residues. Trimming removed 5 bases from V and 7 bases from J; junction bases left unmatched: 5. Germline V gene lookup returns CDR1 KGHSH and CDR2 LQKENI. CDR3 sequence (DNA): TGTGCCAGCTCAGCAGCGGGGACGAATGAGCAGTTCTTC. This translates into CASSAAGTNEQFF.

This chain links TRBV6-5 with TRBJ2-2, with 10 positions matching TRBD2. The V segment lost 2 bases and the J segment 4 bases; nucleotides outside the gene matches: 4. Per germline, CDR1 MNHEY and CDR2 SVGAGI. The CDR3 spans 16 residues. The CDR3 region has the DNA TGTGCCAGCAGTTACATAGCGGGGGGTATCACCGGGGAGCTGTTTTTT. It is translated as CASSYIAGGITGELFF.

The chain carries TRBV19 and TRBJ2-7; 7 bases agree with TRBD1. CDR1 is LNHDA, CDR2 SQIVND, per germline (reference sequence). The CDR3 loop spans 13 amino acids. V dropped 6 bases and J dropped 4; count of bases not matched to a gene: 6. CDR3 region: CASRDRLGYEQYF. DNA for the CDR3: TGTGCCAGTAGGGACAGGTTGGGGTACGAGCAGTACTTC.

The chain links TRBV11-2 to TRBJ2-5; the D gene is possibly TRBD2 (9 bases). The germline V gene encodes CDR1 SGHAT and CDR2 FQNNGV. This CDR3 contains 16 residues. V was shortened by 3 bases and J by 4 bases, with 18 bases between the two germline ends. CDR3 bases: TGTGCCAGCAGCTTGGACCTAGCGGGGACAGGAGAGACCCAGTACTTC. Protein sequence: CASSLDLAGTGETQYF.